The T cell receptor beta chain under discussion was sequenced for a study of blood T cell repertoires in COVID-19. Study context: Sites in the United States, Italy and Spain provided acute and convalescent COVID-19 samples. PBMCs, B-cell-depleted T cells, or T cells were the source of the cDNA or gDNA that made up the material.

A Seattle source enrolled patients during active infection and followed them longitudinally. The CDR3 extends over 20 amino acids. J lost 3 bases, V lost 7 bases, and 21 bases had no gene match. This clone showed up just a few times. Authors' processing steps: Reference gene primer amplification gave estimated nucleated cell counts. Only in-frame clones appear in the TCRdb table, and some are missing; sequencing was by immunoSEQ multiplex PCR. D and trimming come from the DNA, and the V and J calls and clone size come from that table. The sample lists a few hundred thousand clones, about 89% seen once, with about 10% in the top ten.

The chain links TRBV6-7 to TRBJ2-3; TRBD2 matches at 11 bases. TRBV6-7 falls under the ORF class, with uncertain function. Sequencing input: peripheral blood. This receptor was obtained from a woman in her twenties or thirties with COVID-19, enrolled during active disease. CDR3 in DNA: TGTGCCAGCACCCACCGACCGATAAGGGTAGCGGGAGGGGATACAGATACGCAGTATTTT. This translates into CASTHRPIRVAGGDTDTQYF.